This T cell receptor beta chain is from a study of PD-1 blockade in classical Hodgkin lymphoma. Study-level information: Patients were infused with nivolumab 3 mg/kg every 2 weeks.

Every one of the patients relapsed after autologous stem cell transplantation (brentuximab vedotin exposure was variable). Profiled with immunoSEQ multiplex PCR; TCRdb holds only in-frame clones, not every one. The profile covers 84,000 or so clones, with roughly 91% appearing a single time and approximately 2.4% taken by the ten largest. Germline CDR1 is SGHDN and CDR2 is FVKESK. The V end lost 5 bases, the J end lost 2 bases, and 14 bases lay between the germline ends. The CDR3 totals 15 residues. The sample consisted of peripheral blood mononuclear cells (PBMCs), taken before the second cycle of nivolumab. The sequence was collected from a human donor with classical Hodgkin lymphoma. The chain links TRBV14 to TRBJ2-3; D is possibly TRBD1 (5 bases). The CDR3 is CASSSNWGPTDTQYF. CDR3 DNA: TGTGCCAGCAGCTCCAATTGGGGCCCCACAGATACGCAGTATTTT.